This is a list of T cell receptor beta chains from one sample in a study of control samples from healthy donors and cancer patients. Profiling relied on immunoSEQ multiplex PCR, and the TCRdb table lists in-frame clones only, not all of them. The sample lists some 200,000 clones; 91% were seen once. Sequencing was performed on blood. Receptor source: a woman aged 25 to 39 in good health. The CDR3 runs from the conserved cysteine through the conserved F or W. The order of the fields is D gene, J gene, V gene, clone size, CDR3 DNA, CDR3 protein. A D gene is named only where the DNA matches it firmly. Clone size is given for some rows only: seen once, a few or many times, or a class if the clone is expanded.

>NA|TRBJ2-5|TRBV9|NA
TGTGCCAGCAGCGTAAGTCCCCTCCAAGAGACCCAGTACTTC
CASSVSPLQETQYF
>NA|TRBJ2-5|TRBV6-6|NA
TGTGCCAGCAGAGGACGGGGGGCTCAAGAGACCCAGTACTTC
CASRGRGAQETQYF
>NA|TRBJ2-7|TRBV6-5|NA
TGTGCCAGCAGTTATCCCGGGCCCTCCTACGAGCAGTACTTC
CASSYPGPSYEQYF
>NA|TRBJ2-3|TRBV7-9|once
TGTGCCAGCAGCTCCCAGGGGAGCACAGATACGCAGTATTTT
CASSSQGSTDTQYF
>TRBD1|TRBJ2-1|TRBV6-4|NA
TGTGCCAGCAGTGACTCCGGGACAGGGGGCGGGTCGAAGTTCTTC
CASSDSGTGGGSKFF
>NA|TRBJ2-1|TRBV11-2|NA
TGTGCCAGCAGCCCCATAGGGGGCTCCTACAATGAGCAGTTCTTC
CASSPIGGSYNEQFF
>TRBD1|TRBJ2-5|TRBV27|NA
TGTGCCAGCAGTTTATTCCAGGGGGTGGGAGAGACCCAGTACTTC
CASSLFQGVGETQYF
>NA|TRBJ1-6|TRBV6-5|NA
TGTGCCAGCAGACGGACAGTCCATAATTCACCCCTCCACTTT
CASRRTVHNSPLHF
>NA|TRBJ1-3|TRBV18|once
TGTGCCAGCTCACCACCGGGCAGGGGCTCTGGAAACACCATATATTTT
CASSPPGRGSGNTIYF
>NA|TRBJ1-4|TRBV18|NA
TGTGCCAGCTCACCGGGAGGTAATGAAAAACTGTTTTTT
CASSPGGNEKLFF
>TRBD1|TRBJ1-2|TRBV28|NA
TGTGCCAGCAGAAAACAGGGGGCGGCGGGCTACACCTTC
CASRKQGAAGYTF
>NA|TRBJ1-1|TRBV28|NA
TGTGCCAGCAGTTTTTTAGCTGGGGAAGCTTTCTTT
CASSFLAGEAFF
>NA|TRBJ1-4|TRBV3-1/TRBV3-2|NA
TGTGCCAGCAGCCAAGATGGGGCAGGGTGGGAAAAACTGTTTTTT
CASSQDGAGWEKLFF
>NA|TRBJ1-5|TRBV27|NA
TGTGCCAGCAGCCCGGCGGGCATTCAGCCCCAGCATTTT
CASSPAGIQPQHF
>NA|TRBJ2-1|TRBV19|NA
TGTGCCAGTAGTAGCGGACGGAGCTCCTACAATGAGCAGTTCTTC
CASSSGRSSYNEQFF
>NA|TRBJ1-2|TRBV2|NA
TGTGCCAGCAGTGCCCAGACCGCTAACTATGGCTACACCTTC
CASSAQTANYGYTF
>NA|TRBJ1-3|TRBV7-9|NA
TGTGCCAGCAGCCCCTCGGGACACACCTCTGGAAACACCATATATTTT
CASSPSGHTSGNTIYF
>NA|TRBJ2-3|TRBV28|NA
TGTGCCAGCAGTTTAGCCAGCGGGAGCACAGATACGCAGTATTTT
CASSLASGSTDTQYF
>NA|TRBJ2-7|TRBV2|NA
TGTGCCAGCAGGCAGTCCTACGAGCAGTACTTC
CASRQSYEQYF
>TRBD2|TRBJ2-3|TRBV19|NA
TGTGCCAGTACCTATCGTCTACTAGCGGACCTCAGCACAGATACGCAGTATTTT
CASTYRLLADLSTDTQYF
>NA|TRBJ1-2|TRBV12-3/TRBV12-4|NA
TGTGCCAGCAGTTACCTCTATGGCTACACCTTC
CASSYLYGYTF
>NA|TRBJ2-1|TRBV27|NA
TGTGCCAGCAGTTTAGTTACAGCCTACAATGAGCAGTTCTTC
CASSLVTAYNEQFF
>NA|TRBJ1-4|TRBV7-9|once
TGTGCCAGCAGCGTCGACGGCTTGGTAAAACTGTTTTTT
CASSVDGLVKLFF
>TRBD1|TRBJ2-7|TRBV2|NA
TGTGCCAGCAGGGACAGGGGTTACGAGCAGTACTTC
CASRDRGYEQYF
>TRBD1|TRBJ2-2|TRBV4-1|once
TGCGCCAGCAGCCTCGGGACAGGGAATGCGAACACCGGGGAGCTGTTTTTT
CASSLGTGNANTGELFF
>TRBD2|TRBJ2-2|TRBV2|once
TGTGCCAGCAGTGGCCCTAGCGGGGTCGGGGAGCTGTTTTTT
CASSGPSGVGELFF
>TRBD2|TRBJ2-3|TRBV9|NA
TGTGCCAGCAGCGTAGGGACTAGCGGGAGGGCAGATACGCAGTATTTT
CASSVGTSGRADTQYF
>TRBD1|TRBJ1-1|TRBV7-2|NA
TGTGCCAGCAGCTCGGACAGGGCGATTGAAGCTTTCTTT
CASSSDRAIEAFF
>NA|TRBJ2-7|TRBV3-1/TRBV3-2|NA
TGTGCCAGCAGCCGCTACGAGCAGTACTTC
CASSRYEQYF